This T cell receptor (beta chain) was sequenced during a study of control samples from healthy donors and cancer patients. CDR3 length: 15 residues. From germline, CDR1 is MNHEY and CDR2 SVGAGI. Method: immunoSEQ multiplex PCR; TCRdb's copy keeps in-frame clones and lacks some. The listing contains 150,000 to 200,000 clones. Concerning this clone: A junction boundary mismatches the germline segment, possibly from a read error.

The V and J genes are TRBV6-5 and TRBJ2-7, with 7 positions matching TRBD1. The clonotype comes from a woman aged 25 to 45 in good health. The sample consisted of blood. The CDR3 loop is CASSYVRTGSFEQYF. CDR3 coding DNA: TGTGCCAGCAGTTACGTCCGGACAGGCTCCTTCGAGCAGTACTTC.